These 18 T cell receptor beta chains share one sample of origin, sequenced in a study of blood T cell repertoires in COVID-19. Assay: immunoSEQ multiplex PCR; the TCRdb copy retains only in-frame clones and omits some. The repertoire has roughly 160,000 clones, about 85% of them found once; the top ten carry 20% to 30%. Sequenced material: peripheral blood. The receptors were sampled from a man aged 55 to 69 with acute or convalescent COVID-19.

The rearrangement links TRBV6-5 to TRBJ2-3; the D is unclear. Trimming cost V 7 bases and J 1 base, with 9 bases left between them. Germline CDR1 MNHEY, CDR2 SVGAGI. This CDR3 has 13 amino acids. CDR3 DNA: TGTGCCAGCAACTTTCAGGGCACAGATACGCAGTATTTT. Its protein is CASNFQGTDTQYF.

The V gene is TRBV10-3, the J gene TRBJ1-2; D possibly corresponds to TRBD1 (6 bases). The germline gives CDR1 ENHRY, CDR2 SYGVKD. V was pared by 0 bases and J by 4 bases, with 12 bases between. CDR3 length equals 15 residues. The CDR3 loop is CAISESETGLYGYTF. The CDR3 DNA reads TGTGCCATCAGTGAGTCGGAGACAGGCCTCTATGGCTACACCTTC.

Written as DNA, the CDR3 is TGTGCCAGCAGCTTAATGGCCAGGGGGTCGGGAAACACCATATATTTT. This encodes CASSLMARGSGNTIYF. This sequence joins TRBV7-2 and TRBJ1-3; TRBD1 aligns across 7 bases. Trimming removed 2 bases from V and 4 bases from J; junction bases left unmatched: 8. CDR1 and CDR2 from the germline V gene are SGHTA and FQGNSA. This CDR3 spans 16 amino acids.

This clone was counted once. The V gene is TRBV21-1, the J gene TRBJ1-2. TRBV21-1 is tagged as a pseudogene. The CDR3 totals 15 residues. The CDR3 DNA sequence: TGTGCCAGCAGCAAAGAAACCAGGGAGGACTATGGCTACACCTTC. Translating it yields CASSKETREDYGYTF.

CDR3: CASSLEGRDEKLFF. The DNA of the CDR3 is TGCGCCAGCAGCTTGGAAGGCCGGGATGAAAAACTGTTTTTT. The chain is built from TRBV5-1 and TRBJ1-4; no clear D. Germline V gene data show CDR1 as SGHRS and CDR2 as YFSETQ. V dropped 0 bases and J dropped 6 bases, with 9 bases sitting between them. CDR3 length: 14 residues.

The rearrangement links TRBV24-1 to TRBJ2-7, with TRBD1 as a possible D gene (6 bases). The CDR3 length is 15 residues. Germline CDR1 and CDR2: KGHDR and SFDVKD. The germline V and J ends were trimmed by 6 bases and 10 bases, with 24 bases remaining between them. The CDR3 is CATSSGRVPGHAQYF. In DNA, the CDR3 is TGTGCCACCAGTTCTGGCAGGGTTCCGGGACACGCTCAGTACTTC.

The chain employs TRBV4-3 and TRBJ1-2, with 7 bases matching TRBD1. J was trimmed by 4 bases and V by 4 bases; bases with no gene match: 9. Germline assignment: CDR1 LGHNA and CDR2 YSLEER. The CDR3 sequence is 15 residues long. The CDR3 DNA reads TGCGCCAGCAGCCCCAAATTACAGGGGATCTATGGCTACACCTTC. Its protein product is CASSPKLQGIYGYTF.

The V call is TRBV10-3, the J call TRBJ1-1; no reliable D call. The V gene's germline CDR1 is ENHRY and CDR2 SYGVKD. The CDR3 sequence is 13 residues long. In DNA form, the CDR3 reads TGTGCTGCATCCCTGGGAGCGAACACTGAAGCTTTCTTT. It specifies CAASLGANTEAFF.

The chain has TRBV12-3 or TRBV12-4 and TRBJ1-2, with TRBD1 matching over 7 bases. Trimming at V came to 3 bases and at J to 4 bases, leaving 2 bases not matched to a gene. The CDR3 runs to 13 residues. The CDR3 nucleotides are TGTGCCAGCAGTTTGCGGACAGGCTATGGCTACACCTTC. Protein sequence: CASSLRTGYGYTF.

The gene calls are TRBV30 and TRBJ1-5; possible D gene TRBD1, 6 bases. From germline, CDR1 is GTSNPN and CDR2 SVGIG (reference sequence). This CDR3 contains 15 residues. V dropped 0 bases and J dropped 9 bases, with 18 bases sitting between them. CDR3: CAWSVPGQILWPQHF. The CDR3 DNA sequence: TGTGCCTGGAGTGTTCCCGGACAGATCCTCTGGCCCCAGCATTTT.

CDR3 protein: CASSYRGQPQHF. The CDR3 nucleotides are TGTGCCAGCAGTTACAGGGGTCAGCCCCAGCATTTT. The rearrangement uses TRBV27 and TRBJ1-5; 7 bases are a match to TRBD1. Trimming removed 4 bases from V and 6 bases from J; junction bases left unmatched: 0. This CDR3 has 12 amino acids. CDR1 is MNHEY and CDR2 is SMNVEV in the germline V gene (reference sequence).

The chain joins TRBV18 to TRBJ1-2; no definite D call. The germline CDR1 and CDR2 sequences are KGHSH and LQKENI. Trimming left V 3 bases short and J 7 bases short, with 12 bases between. The length of the CDR3 is 13 residues. The CDR3 sequence is CASSPEGIGGYTF. The CDR3 DNA follows: TGTGCCAGCTCACCCGAGGGAATTGGTGGCTACACCTTC.

The chain carries TRBV10-3 and TRBJ1-2, with a weak D call TRBD1 (5 bases). V was clipped by 1 base and J by 9 bases, with 9 bases between them. This CDR3 region has 12 residues. The germline gives CDR1 ENHRY, CDR2 SYGVKD. The CDR3 DNA is TGTGCCATCAGTGAGTTGCAGGGTAGCTACACCTTC. It yields the protein CAISELQGSYTF.

The sample holds one count of this clone. The J gene is TRBJ2-1, the V gene TRBV9; 12 bases match TRBD2. Germline CDR1 and CDR2: SGDLS and YYNGEE. After removal of 4 bases from V and 7 bases from J, the junction contained 9 bases not matched to a gene. The CDR3 is made up of 16 amino acids. The CDR3 protein is CASSPQRLAGVNEQFF. The CDR3 nucleotides read TGTGCCAGCAGCCCCCAGAGACTAGCGGGAGTTAATGAGCAGTTCTTC.

The chain combines TRBV6-5 with TRBJ1-4; no clear D gene. Trimming took off 8 bases at V and 6 bases at J, with 7 bases between the two ends. The CDR3 has 11 amino acids. The germline V gene encodes CDR1 MNHEY and CDR2 SVGAGI. CDR3 amino acids: CASVSDEKLFF. CDR3 DNA sequence: TGTGCCAGCGTTTCAGATGAAAAACTGTTTTTT.

The V call is TRBV4-3, the J call TRBJ1-4, with D uncertain. Germline-derived CDR1 and CDR2 are LGHNA and YSLEER. V gave up 1 base and J gave up 8 bases, with 8 bases separating them. The CDR3 sequence is 13 residues long. Here the CDR3 reads CASSQAEPEKLFF. The CDR3 nucleotides are TGCGCCAGCAGCCAAGCGGAGCCGGAAAAACTGTTTTTT.

The gene calls are TRBV10-2 and TRBJ2-4; 12 positions match TRBD2. CDR3 length equals 17 residues. Germline values: CDR1 WSHSY, CDR2 SAAADI. J gave up 0 bases and V 7 bases, and 7 bases lay outside the gene matches. In DNA, the CDR3 is TGCGCCAGCAAGTCTAGCGGGGGGGCTTTAGCCAAAAACATTCAGTACTTC. Its protein is CASKSSGGALAKNIQYF.

The chain employs TRBV10-3 and TRBJ1-2, with D possibly matching TRBD1 (5 bases). The CDR3 has 15 amino acids. Germline assignment: CDR1 ENHRY and CDR2 SYGVKD. V lost 0 bases to trimming and J lost 6 bases, with 14 bases between them. CDR3 loop: CAISESKGRVDGYTF. CDR3 nucleotides: TGTGCCATCAGTGAGTCAAAAGGCAGGGTAGATGGCTACACCTTC.